Each of the 17 T cell receptor beta chains below was sequenced from the same sample in a study of post-analysis software for immune sequencing data. Study conclusions and caveats: TRBV5-6, TRBV5-1 and TRBV20-1 belonged to a set of about five TRBV segments that were more frequent in patients than controls.

These receptors have no known antigen. Unique-molecular-identifier-tagged TCR beta cDNA libraries were used. One entry per CDR3 protein, called by TCRdb with MiXCR from the PCR reads. The repertoire holds fewer than 700,000 distinct CDR3 sequences, with 44% as singletons. Specimen: blood. These TCRs come from a girl aged 10 to 17 with multiple sclerosis.

This clonotype occurred a few times. The gene calls are TRBV6-6 and TRBJ2-3, with TRBD1 as a possible D gene (5 bases). Germline assignment: CDR1 MNHNY and CDR2 SVGAGI (reference sequence). Deletions cut 11 bases from V and 1 base from J, with 19 bases between. There are 15 residues in the CDR3. CDR3 DNA: TGTGCCTCCCAGCTGCCTGGGGCGGGCACAGATACGCAGTATTTT. The encoded protein is CASQLPGAGTDTQYF.

This rearrangement joins TRBV12-3 or TRBV12-4 to TRBJ1-5, with 7 bases that match TRBD1. The ends lost 5 bases at V and 1 base at J; junction bases unmatched: 8. The CDR3 length is 16 residues. The chain's CDR3 is CASSRSTGQSNQPQHF. CDR3 sequence (DNA): TGTGCCAGCAGTCGCTCCACGGGACAGAGCAATCAGCCCCAGCATTTT.

This sequence joins TRBV7-2 and TRBJ1-2; D might be TRBD1 (5 bases). The CDR3 covers 12 residues. Trimming shortened V by 4 bases and J by 8 bases, and 11 bases separated the two germline ends. Germline-derived CDR1 and CDR2 are SGHTA and FQGNSA. The CDR3 sequence is CASSYQKGGYTF. The CDR3 bases are TGTGCCAGCAGCTACCAGAAGGGGGGCTACACCTTC.

The V gene is TRBV12-3 or TRBV12-4, the J gene TRBJ1-2, with TRBD1 identical over 7 bases. The CDR3 contains 16 residues. CDR3 amino acids: CVTRRVIIRDSHGYTF. CDR3 nucleotides: TGTGTCACCAGGCGTGTAATTATCCGGGACAGTCATGGCTACACCTTC.

J is TRBJ2-5 and V is TRBV3-1; TRBD1 agrees at 11 bases. CDR3 length: 15 amino acids. Germline CDR1 LGHDT, CDR2 YNNKEL (reference sequence). The V and J ends lost 4 bases and 2 bases, in that order; junction bases with no gene match: 3. CDR3 sequence (DNA): TGTGCCAGCAGCCTGGGACAGGGGGTTCAAGAGACCCAGTACTTC. The encoded protein is CASSLGQGVQETQYF.

The chain uses TRBV29-1 and TRBJ2-7, with D possibly being TRBD2 (6 bases). CDR3 length equals 15 residues. Trimming stripped 1 base from V and 3 bases from J, with 16 bases between. The V gene's germline CDR1 is SQVTM and CDR2 ANQGSEA. The DNA for the CDR3 is TGCAGCGTTGAAGGGCGGGGACGGTGGGGCTACGAGCAGTACTTC. Translated, it gives CSVEGRGRWGYEQYF.

This clonotype was counted between two and nine times. V gene TRBV7-9 combines with J gene TRBJ2-3; D unclear. V was shortened by 4 bases and J by 2 bases, with 7 bases between the two germline ends. Germline V gene data show CDR1 as SEHNR and CDR2 as FQNEAQ (reference sequence). The CDR3 is 13 residues long. CDR3 sequence reads: CASSYSATDTQYF. CDR3 in DNA: TGTGCCAGCAGCTACAGTGCCACAGATACGCAGTATTTT.

CDR3 sequence reads: CASSQTAAGYEQYF. CDR3 in DNA: TGTGCCAGCAGCCAGACAGCGGCGGGCTACGAGCAGTACTTC. The V call is TRBV13, the J call TRBJ2-7, with D perhaps being TRBD1 or TRBD2 (5 bases each). Germline V gives CDR1 PRHDT, CDR2 FYEKMQ (reference sequence). The CDR3 extends over 14 amino acids. Trimming removed 5 bases at V and 3 bases at J, with 14 bases between. Together with reference TRBV13 and TRBJ2-7, the CDR3 gives the full variable domain: AAGVIQSPRHLIKEKRETATLKCYPIPRHDTVYWYQQGPGQDPQFLISFYEKMQSDKGSIPDRFSAQQFSDYHSELNMSSLELGDSALYFCASSQTAAGYEQYFGPGTRLTVT.

The V and J genes are TRBV12-3 or TRBV12-4 and TRBJ1-1; D remains unclear. The CDR3 length is 13 residues. V was cut by 2 bases and J by 1 base, with 5 bases left in between. As DNA, the CDR3 is TGTGCCAGCAGTTTATACCGGAACACTGAAGCTTTCTTT. It specifies CASSLYRNTEAFF.

There are a few counts of this clonotype. This sequence joins TRBV28 and TRBJ2-1; unclear D gene. Germline V gene sequence: CDR1 MDHEN, CDR2 SYDVKM. Deletions cut 8 bases from V and 4 bases from J, with 6 bases between. The CDR3 covers 11 residues. The CDR3 DNA reads TGTGCCAGCCGAAGGTACAATGAGCAGTTCTTC. This codes for CASRRYNEQFF.

This clonotype has just a few counts. The genes are TRBV10-3 and TRBJ2-1, with D possibly TRBD2 on 5 matching bases. Per germline, CDR1 ENHRY and CDR2 SYGVKD. Trimming removed 4 bases from V and 6 bases from J, with 10 bases in between. The CDR3 runs to 13 residues. DNA for the CDR3: TGTGCCATCAGTGCAGTAGCGCCCAATGAGCAGTTCTTC. Its translation: CAISAVAPNEQFF.

This clonotype was recorded a few times. This rearrangement joins TRBV27 to TRBJ2-3; D is perhaps TRBD1 (5 bases). Looked up from germline, CDR1 is MNHEY and CDR2 is SMNVEV (reference sequence). The V gene lost 3 bases and the J gene lost 3 bases, with 16 bases spanning the gap. This CDR3 is built from 16 residues. In DNA form, the CDR3 reads TGTGCCAGCAGTTTCCCCGTGGGGCCTGGAACAGATACGCAGTATTTT. Translation gives CASSFPVGPGTDTQYF.

This clonotype was picked up a small number of times. V and J are TRBV6-6 and TRBJ2-1, with 8 bases fitting TRBD2. Germline trimming cut 6 bases from V and 4 bases from J; bases unmatched to any gene: 8. The CDR3 loop spans 15 amino acids. In germline, CDR1 is MNHNY, CDR2 SVGAGI (reference sequence). For the CDR3, the DNA is TGTGCCAGCAGGCCGAGACTAGCGAGTTACAATGAGCAGTTCTTC. Translated, it gives CASRPRLASYNEQFF.

The rearrangement joins TRBV5-6 to TRBJ2-5; 12 nucleotides line up with TRBD1. With the DNA end fitting TRBJ2-7 better, the J assignment may be wrong. Germline CDR1 SGHDT, CDR2 YYEEEE. This CDR3 contains 15 residues. DNA of the CDR3: TGTGCCAGCAGCTTGGATGGGACAGGGGGCCACGAGCAGTACTTC. This encodes CASSLDGTGGHEQYF.

V usage is TRBV7-2 and J usage is TRBJ2-4; no firm D call. Germline values: CDR1 SGHTA, CDR2 FQGNSA. Trimming cost V 4 bases and J 12 bases, with 16 bases left between them. This CDR3 is 13 amino acids long. The CDR3 DNA follows: TGTGCCAGCAGCTCCGGGCTTCAAGGCGGTCAGTACTTC. This gives the protein CASSSGLQGGQYF.

The rearrangement joins TRBV5-1 to TRBJ2-1; the match to TRBD2 covers 7 bases. The CDR3 consists of 14 residues. The V gene end was trimmed by 4 bases and the J gene end by 8 bases; junction bases not matched to a gene: 9. Germline V lookup: CDR1 SGHRS, CDR2 YFSETQ. CDR3 loop: CASSGLSGPDEQFF. CDR3 coding DNA: TGCGCCAGCAGCGGACTTAGCGGGCCGGATGAGCAGTTCTTC. The whole variable domain, remainder taken from reference TRBV5-1 and TRBJ2-1, is KAGVTQTPRYLIKTRGQQVTLSCSPISGHRSVSWYQQTPGQGLQFLFEYFSETQRNKGNFPGRFSGRQFSNSRSEMNVSTLELGDSALYLCASSGLSGPDEQFFGPGTRLTVL.

This clonotype was observed a handful of times. The chain combines TRBV6-6 with TRBJ1-1; no clear D gene. The V gene lost 4 bases and the J gene lost 3 bases, with 6 bases spanning the gap. Germline-derived CDR1 and CDR2 are MNHNY and SVGAGI (reference sequence). The CDR3 extends over 12 amino acids. CDR3 in DNA: TGTGCCAGCAGTTCTACAGACACTGAAGCTTTCTTT. Translated, it gives CASSSTDTEAFF.